A selection of T cell receptor beta chains follows, all from one sample in a study of post-analysis software for immune sequencing data. MiXCR, run by TCRdb on the PCR reads, gives a single entry per CDR3 protein. The repertoire consists of fewer than 900,000 distinct CDR3 sequences, with approximately 44% occurring once and the leading ten covering 4.9%. The sequenced material came from blood. These TCRs come from a girl aged 10-17 years with multiple sclerosis. The CDR3 runs from the conserved cysteine through the conserved F or W. D genes are given only for firm matches. Not every row has a clone size; where given, it reads once, few, many or a size class.

D,J,size,V,CDR3,DNA
TRBD1,TRBJ2-5,.,TRBV4-1,CASSQGDRDRARETQYF,TGCGCCAGCAGCCAAGGCGACCGGGACAGAGCAAGGGAGACCCAGTACTTC
.,TRBJ2-1,.,TRBV5-1,CASSEQRESEQFF,TGCGCCAGCAGCGAGCAACGGGAGTCTGAGCAGTTCTTC
.,TRBJ1-5,few,TRBV12-3/TRBV12-4,CASSFLQANQPQHF,TGTGCCAGCAGTTTTCTACAGGCCAATCAGCCCCAGCATTTT
.,TRBJ1-1,.,TRBV12-5,CASGQGTEAFF,TGTGCTAGTGGCCAGGGAACTGAAGCTTTCTTT
TRBD2,TRBJ2-1,.,TRBV4-1,CASSQDQVGLAGGPYNEQFF,TGCGCCAGCAGCCAAGATCAGGTGGGACTAGCGGGAGGGCCTTATAATGAGCAGTTCTTC
TRBD1,TRBJ2-1,.,TRBV7-8,CASSYDRGRQNEQFF,TGTGCCAGCAGTTACGACAGGGGGCGGCAAAATGAGCAGTTCTTC
.,TRBJ2-2,.,TRBV6-4,CASSDLTGELFF,TGTGCCAGCAGTGACTTAACCGGGGAGCTGTTTTTT
.,TRBJ2-7,.,TRBV3-1,CASSQSPAYEQYF,TGTGCCAGCAGCCAATCTCCCGCCTACGAGCAGTACTTC
.,TRBJ2-3,.,TRBV30,CAWGQTEYTDTQYF,TGTGCCTGGGGACAGACAGAATACACAGATACGCAGTATTTT
TRBD1,TRBJ2-4,.,TRBV12-3/TRBV12-4,CASSRTGGAGEQYF,TGTGCCAGCAGTCGCACAGGGGGCGCGGGGGAGCAGTACTTC